These 11 T cell receptor beta chains share one sample of origin, sequenced in a study of T cell changes during pregnancy in multiple sclerosis. Profiled with immunoSEQ multiplex PCR; TCRdb holds only in-frame clones, not every one. The sample consists of almost 35,000 clones, 90% of them appearing once. This specimen was CD8+ T cells from peripheral blood mononuclear cells, taken before pregnancy. The receptors stem from a female donor with multiple sclerosis, enrolled in a pregnancy study.

The V gene is TRBV29-1, the J gene TRBJ1-2; TRBD1 agrees at 11 bases. The J segment lost 3 bases and the V segment lost 6 bases, leaving 9 bases of the junction unmatched. The CDR3 loop spans 15 amino acids. CDR1 SQVTM and CDR2 ANQGSEA come from the germline V gene. The CDR3 bases are TGCAGCGTAGACCCCCGGGACAGGGGGGACTATGGCTACACCTTC. As protein: CSVDPRDRGDYGYTF.

The chain joins TRBV5-5 to TRBJ1-2, with no clear D. Germline lookup yields CDR1 SGHKS and CDR2 YYEKEE (reference sequence). Trimming cost V 2 bases and J 3 bases, with 20 bases left between them. This CDR3 has 17 residues. For the CDR3, the DNA is TGTGCCAGCAGCTTAGAGCCCCTCACCAGGCCGGACTATGGCTACACCTTC. As protein: CASSLEPLTRPDYGYTF.

Comment on this clone: At one of its ends the junction is not consistent with the germline gene, which may arise from a read error. V gene TRBV30 combines with J gene TRBJ1-1; possible D gene TRBD1, 5 bases. The CDR3 contains 12 residues. Germline assignment: CDR1 GTSNPN and CDR2 SVGIG (reference sequence). The CDR3 spells CAGSQGNTEAFF. In DNA form, the CDR3 reads TGTGCCGGGAGCCAGGGGAACACTGAAGCTTTCTTT.

V usage is TRBV19 and J usage is TRBJ1-5; 7 bases line up with TRBD1. The CDR3 is 15 residues long. Trimming at V came to 4 bases and at J to 1 base, leaving 4 bases not matched to a gene. Germline V gives CDR1 LNHDA, CDR2 SQIVND (reference sequence). CDR3 residues: CASSNTGDSNQPQHF. DNA of the CDR3: TGTGCCAGTAGTAATACAGGGGACAGCAATCAGCCCCAGCATTTT.

This clone was seen only once. The V gene is TRBV27, the J gene TRBJ1-2; no clear D gene. The CDR3 is made up of 13 amino acids. V shed 0 bases and J shed 11 bases, with 13 bases lying between them. Germline CDR1 and CDR2: MNHEY and SMNVEV (reference sequence). The CDR3 DNA reads TGTGCCAGCAGTTTATCGATCGGAGTCGGGTACACCTTC. Residues: CASSLSIGVGYTF.

This clone was picked up a small number of times. J is TRBJ1-5 and V is TRBV19, with 8 bases aligning to TRBD1. This CDR3 contains 15 residues. The germline gives CDR1 LNHDA, CDR2 SQIVND (reference sequence). The ends lost 7 bases at V and 6 bases at J; junction bases unmatched: 11. In DNA form, the CDR3 reads TGTGCCAGTACCACTACAGGGGGAAACACTCAGCCCCAGCATTTT. It codes for CASTTTGGNTQPQHF.

The chain carries TRBV7-9 and TRBJ2-7, with TRBD1 identical over 8 bases. V dropped 2 bases and J dropped 4; count of bases not matched to a gene: 4. This CDR3 comprises 14 residues. Germline CDR1 reads SEHNR; CDR2 reads FQNEAQ (reference sequence). DNA for the CDR3: TGTGCCAGCAGCTTACGACAGGGGTGGTACGAGCAGTACTTC. It translates to CASSLRQGWYEQYF.

The chain carries TRBV11-2 and TRBJ2-7, with no clear D. With 7 bases removed from V and 6 bases from J, the gap between germline ends came to 13 bases. The CDR3 spans 12 residues. From germline, CDR1 is SGHAT and CDR2 FQNNGV. CDR3 in amino acids: CASTSSHSEQYF. The CDR3 DNA is TGTGCCAGCACCTCCAGTCATTCCGAGCAGTACTTC.

The chain combines TRBV7-3 with TRBJ1-2; D is possibly TRBD1 (5 bases). V lost 0 bases to trimming and J lost 6 bases, with 11 bases between them. This CDR3 is built from 14 residues. CDR1 and CDR2 from the germline V gene are SGHTA and FQGTGA. The CDR3 sequence is CASSLTEGNHGYTF. The DNA of the CDR3 is TGTGCCAGCAGCTTAACGGAGGGGAACCATGGCTACACCTTC.

The rearrangement joins TRBV5-1 to TRBJ1-1, with a weak D call TRBD1 (6 bases). V was trimmed by 3 bases and J by 3 bases, leaving 15 bases between them. CDR1 is SGHRS and CDR2 is YFSETQ in the germline V gene. The CDR3 runs to 15 residues. Here the CDR3 reads CASSSAGGLYTEAFF. In nucleotides, the CDR3 is TGCGCCAGCAGCTCCGCCGGGGGGCTGTACACTGAAGCTTTCTTT.

The rearrangement links TRBV10-3 to TRBJ1-2, with D perhaps TRBD1 (5 bases). Germline-derived CDR1 and CDR2 are ENHRY and SYGVKD. V was cut by 2 bases and J by 0 bases, with 22 bases left in between. The CDR3 has 19 amino acids. CDR3 nucleotides: TGTGCCATCAGTGAGCGGGCGCAAGGTTCCCCAGGGACTAACTATGGCTACACCTTC. It specifies CAISERAQGSPGTNYGYTF.